This T cell receptor (beta chain) stems from a study of CD8 T cells in Susac syndrome. Random hexamers served to reverse transcribe roughly 0.5 to 1 ug RNA. MiXCR, applied by TCRdb to the immunoSEQ multiplex PCR reads, yields one record per CDR3 protein. The table has roughly 130,000 distinct CDR3 sequences, 96% seen once. This CDR3 region has 15 residues. CDR1 and CDR2 (germline): KGHSH, LQKENI. V was clipped by 5 bases and J by 2 bases, with 14 bases between them. The receptor was derived from a human donor with Susac syndrome. The chain uses TRBV18 and TRBJ2-3; D is ambiguous. Sequenced sample: CD4+ T cells from PBMCs. The CDR3 DNA is TGTGCCAGCTCAAACGGACCCTCCTACACAGATACGCAGTATTTT. The encoded protein is CASSNGPSYTDTQYF.